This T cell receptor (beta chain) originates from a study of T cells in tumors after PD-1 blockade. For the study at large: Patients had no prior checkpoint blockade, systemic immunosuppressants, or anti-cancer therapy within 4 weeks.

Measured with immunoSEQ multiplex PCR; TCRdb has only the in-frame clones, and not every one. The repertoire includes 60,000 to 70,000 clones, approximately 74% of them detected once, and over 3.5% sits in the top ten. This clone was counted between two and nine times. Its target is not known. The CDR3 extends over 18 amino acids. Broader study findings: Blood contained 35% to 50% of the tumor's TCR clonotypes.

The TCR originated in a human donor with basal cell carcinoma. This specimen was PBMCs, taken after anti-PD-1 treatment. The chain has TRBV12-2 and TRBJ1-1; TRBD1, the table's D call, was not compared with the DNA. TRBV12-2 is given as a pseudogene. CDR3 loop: CASRLKYLHRDRRTEAFF. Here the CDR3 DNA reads TGTGCAAGTCGCTTAAAATACCTCCACCGGGACAGGAGGACTGAAGCTTTCTTT.